This TCR beta chain is drawn from a study of blood T cell repertoires in COVID-19. Study background: Specimens from acute and convalescent COVID-19 originated in the United States, Italy and Spain. Nucleic acid was either cDNA or gDNA, and it came from T cells, B-cell-depleted T cells, or PBMCs.

Per the study methods: Amplified reference gene primers provided the basis for estimating nucleated cell counts. This table comes from immunoSEQ multiplex PCR, and its TCRdb copy is limited to in-frame clones, with some not included. V and J calls and clone size are as listed in that table; D and trimming were resolved from the DNA. The sample yields under 350,000 clones, 70% to 90% seen once. The CDR3 totals 14 residues. Germline-derived CDR1 and CDR2 are SNHLY and FYNNEI. The V call is TRBV2, the J call TRBJ1-1, with 8 positions matching TRBD1. The sequence was collected from a woman between 70 and 85 years old with acute or convalescent COVID-19. Sequencing was carried out using peripheral blood. CDR3 coding DNA: TGTGGAAGTTGCCCACAGGGGGAGAAAACTGAAGCTTTCTTT. Encoded protein: CGSCPQGEKTEAFF. Supplemented by reference TRBV2 and TRBJ1-1, the full variable domain reads EPEVTQTPSHQVTQMGQEVILRCVPISNHLYFYWYRQILGQKVEFLVSFYNNEISEKSEIFDDQFSVERPDGSNFTLKIRSTKLEDSAMYFCGSCPQGEKTEAFFGQGTRLTVV.